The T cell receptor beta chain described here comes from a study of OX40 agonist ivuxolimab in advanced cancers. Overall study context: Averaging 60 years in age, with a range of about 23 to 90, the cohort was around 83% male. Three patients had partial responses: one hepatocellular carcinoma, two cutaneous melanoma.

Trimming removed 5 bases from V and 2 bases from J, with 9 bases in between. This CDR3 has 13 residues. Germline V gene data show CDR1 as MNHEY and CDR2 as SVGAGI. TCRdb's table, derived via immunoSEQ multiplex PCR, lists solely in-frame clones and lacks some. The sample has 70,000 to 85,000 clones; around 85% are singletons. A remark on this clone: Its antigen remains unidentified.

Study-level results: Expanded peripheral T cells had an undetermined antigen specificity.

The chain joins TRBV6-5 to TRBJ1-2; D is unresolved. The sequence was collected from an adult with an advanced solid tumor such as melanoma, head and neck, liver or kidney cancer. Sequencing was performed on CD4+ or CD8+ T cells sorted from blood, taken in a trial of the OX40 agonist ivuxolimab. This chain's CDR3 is CASSDGKNYGYTF. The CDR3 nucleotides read TGTGCCAGCAGTGATGGTAAAAACTATGGCTACACCTTC.